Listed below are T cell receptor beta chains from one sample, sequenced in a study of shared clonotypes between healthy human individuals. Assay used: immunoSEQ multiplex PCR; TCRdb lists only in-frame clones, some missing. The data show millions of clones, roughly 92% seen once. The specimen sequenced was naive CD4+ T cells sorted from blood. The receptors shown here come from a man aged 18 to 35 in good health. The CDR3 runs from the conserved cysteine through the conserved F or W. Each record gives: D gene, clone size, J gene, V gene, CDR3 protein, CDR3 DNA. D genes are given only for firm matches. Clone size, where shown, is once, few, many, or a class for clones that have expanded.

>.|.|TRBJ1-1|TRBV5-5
CASSLLGSGHRANTEAFF
TGTGCCAGCAGCTTGCTAGGAAGTGGACACAGGGCGAACACTGAAGCTTTCTTT
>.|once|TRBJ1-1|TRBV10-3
CAISAQIFEAFF
TGTGCCATCAGTGCCCAGATCTTTGAAGCTTTCTTT
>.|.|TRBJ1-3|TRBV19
CASVRDRNSGNTIYF
TGTGCCAGTGTCCGGGACCGAAACTCTGGAAACACCATATATTTT
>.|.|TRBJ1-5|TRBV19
CASSQNTGNQPQHF
TGTGCCAGTAGCCAGAACACGGGGAATCAGCCCCAGCATTTT
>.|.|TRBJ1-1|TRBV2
CASKTTEAFF
TGTGCCAGCAAGACCACTGAAGCTTTCTTT
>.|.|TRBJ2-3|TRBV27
CASSPFVGDTQYF
TGTGCCAGCAGTCCCTTCGTGGGAGATACGCAGTATTTT
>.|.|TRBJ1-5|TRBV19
CASNPGINPRKPQHF
TGTGCCAGTAACCCAGGGATCAATCCGAGGAAGCCCCAGCATTTT
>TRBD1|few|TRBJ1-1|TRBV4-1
CASSQSQGVNTEAFF
TGCGCCAGCAGCCAATCACAGGGGGTGAACACTGAAGCTTTCTTT
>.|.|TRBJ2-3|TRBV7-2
CASSLSYTDTQYF
TGTGCCAGCAGCTTATCCTACACAGATACGCAGTATTTT
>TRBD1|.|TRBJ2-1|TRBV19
CASRRGQGYNEQFF
TGTGCCAGTAGGAGGGGACAGGGCTACAATGAGCAGTTCTTC
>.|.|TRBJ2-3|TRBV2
CASSFNVVSDTQYF
TGTGCCAGCAGTTTTAATGTGGTTTCAGATACGCAGTATTTT
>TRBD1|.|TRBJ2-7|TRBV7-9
CASSRATGYEQYF
TGTGCCAGCAGCCGGGCGACAGGGTACGAGCAGTACTTC
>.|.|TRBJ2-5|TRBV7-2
CASSLVTGPQETQYF
TGTGCCAGCAGCTTAGTGACGGGGCCCCAAGAGACCCAGTACTTC
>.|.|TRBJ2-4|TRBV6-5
CASTGSKNIQYF
TGTGCCAGCACGGGGTCCAAAAACATTCAGTACTTC
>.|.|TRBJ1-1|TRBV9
CASSVRPGESTEAFF
TGTGCCAGCAGCGTAAGGCCCGGCGAGAGCACTGAAGCTTTCTTT
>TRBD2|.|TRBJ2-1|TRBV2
CASCREGAGGGEQFF
TGTGCCAGCTGTCGGGAGGGAGCGGGAGGAGGTGAGCAGTTCTTC
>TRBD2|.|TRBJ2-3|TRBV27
CASIVAGGNTQYF
TGTGCCAGCATCGTAGCGGGGGGCAATACGCAGTATTTT
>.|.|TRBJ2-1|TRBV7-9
CASSPGGGTYNEQFF
TGTGCCAGCAGCCCCGGAGGCGGTACCTACAATGAGCAGTTCTTC
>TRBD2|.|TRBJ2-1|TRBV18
CASSHGVAGAVNEQFF
TGTGCCAGCTCACACGGAGTAGCGGGAGCGGTCAATGAGCAGTTCTTC
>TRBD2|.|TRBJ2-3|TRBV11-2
CASSLEGRGTSGDTQYF
TGTGCCAGCAGCTTAGAGGGGCGCGGGACTAGCGGGGATACGCAGTATTTT
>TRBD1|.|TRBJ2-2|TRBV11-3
CASSAQGASTGELFF
TGTGCCAGCAGCGCACAGGGGGCGAGCACCGGGGAGCTGTTTTTT
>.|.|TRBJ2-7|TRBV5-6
CASSLVFSYEQYF
TGTGCCAGCAGCTTGGTGTTCTCCTACGAGCAGTACTTC